The 8 T cell receptor beta chains presented below share a single source sample, sequenced in a study of vaccination effects on CD4 cells after COVID-19. Subsequent to about 10 days of culture, CD4+ T cells were isolated. No antigen is known for these receptors. Libraries were prepared by immunoSEQ multiplex PCR; TCRdb keeps only in-frame clonotypes and omits some of them. The table lists around 70,000 clones, approximately 77% of them singletons, with around 2% in the top ten. The material sequenced was CD4+ T cells from PBMCs cultured without peptide, taken before COVID-19 vaccination. The source is a human donor who received a COVID-19 vaccine.

This chain uses TRBV11-2 with TRBJ2-1, with a possible D match to TRBD1 (6 bases). The CDR3 has 14 residues. Germline CDR1 is SGHAT and CDR2 is FQNNGV. The V and J ends lost 6 bases and 5 bases respectively, with 14 bases between them. CDR3 in amino acids: CASRPGTFNNEQFF. DNA of the CDR3: TGTGCCAGCAGACCCGGGACATTTAACAATGAGCAGTTCTTC.

This clone has a handful of counts. V is TRBV5-6 and J is TRBJ2-5, with 8 bases matching TRBD1. Unmatched junction bases numbered 7, after V lost 4 bases and J lost 2 bases. Germline V lookup: CDR1 SGHDT, CDR2 YYEEEE. The CDR3 covers 15 residues. The CDR3 sequence: CASSIGQGLQETQYF. CDR3 coding DNA: TGTGCCAGCAGCATCGGACAGGGTCTTCAAGAGACCCAGTACTTC.

V is TRBV3-1 (or the pseudogene TRBV3-2) and J is TRBJ1-1; no reliable D call. This CDR3 spans 13 amino acids. Trimming removed 2 bases at V and 1 base at J, with 5 bases between. Germline-derived CDR1 and CDR2 are LGHDT and YNNKEL (reference sequence). CDR3 amino acids: CASSQRQNTEAFF. The CDR3 region has the DNA TGTGCCAGCAGCCAACGACAGAACACTGAAGCTTTCTTT.

V and J are TRBV29-1 and TRBJ1-1; D uncertain. The CDR3 runs to 13 residues. Trimming stripped 5 bases from V and 1 base from J, with 11 bases between. Per germline, CDR1 SQVTM and CDR2 ANQGSEA. CDR3 loop: CSVKGSGNTEAFF. Here the CDR3 DNA reads TGCAGCGTTAAAGGCAGCGGGAACACTGAAGCTTTCTTT.

This clone was seen just once. The chain joins TRBV5-1 to TRBJ1-5, with a weak D call TRBD1 (6 bases). The V gene's germline CDR1 is SGHRS and CDR2 YFSETQ. V lost 2 bases, J lost 3 bases, and 15 bases lay in between. The CDR3 has 16 residues. The CDR3, as DNA: TGCGCCAGCAGCTTAGATGGACAGACCGACAATCAGCCCCAGCATTTT. It yields the protein CASSLDGQTDNQPQHF.

The rearrangement links TRBV6-6 to TRBJ2-2; 9 bases are shared with TRBD1. Germline V gene lookup returns CDR1 MNHNY and CDR2 SVGAGI (reference sequence). V was pared by 3 bases and J by 4 bases, with 6 bases of the junction left unmatched. The CDR3 covers 16 residues. For the CDR3, the DNA is TGTGCCAGCAGTTATACCCCGGGACAGGGCACCGGGGAGCTGTTTTTT. Translation: CASSYTPGQGTGELFF.

This chain connects TRBV28 to TRBJ2-6, with D maybe TRBD1 (5 bases). Trimming took off 3 bases at V and 0 bases at J, with 12 bases between the two ends. Per germline, CDR1 MDHEN and CDR2 SYDVKM. The CDR3 is 17 amino acids. The CDR3 loop is CASSLAGLSSGANVLTF. DNA for the CDR3: TGTGCCAGCAGTTTGGCAGGGCTTAGCTCTGGGGCCAACGTCCTGACTTTC.

The chain couples TRBV11-2 to TRBJ2-5; 11 bases line up with TRBD2. Germline-derived CDR1 and CDR2 are SGHAT and FQNNGV. The junction had 10 bases not matched to a gene; V was cut back by 3 bases and J by 7 bases. This CDR3 comprises 16 residues. The CDR3 bases are TGTGCCAGCAGCTTGTGGGGGTTAGCGGGGGGGGTGACCCAGTACTTC. It codes for CASSLWGLAGGVTQYF.